The clone carrying this TCR beta chain was counted between two and nine times. Its target is unknown. This entry is derived from a study of cytomegalovirus exposure and HLA in healthy donors. About the study: The same platform was used for the roughly 120 validation repertoires and the roughly 640 first-cohort repertoires, a later analysis reported. Findings of the study overall: Generally TCR sequences proved uncommon, though certain public TCRs appeared in numerous donors. The study flagged around 150 TCR beta chains as cytomegalovirus-associated.

The protocol was immunoSEQ multiplex PCR, while the TCRdb copy is restricted to in-frame clones and leaves out a portion. The data contain roughly 250,000 clones, around 88% of them singletons. The germline CDR1 and CDR2 sequences are SNHLY and FYNNEI. There are 17 residues in the CDR3. Trimming cost V 10 bases and J 8 bases; bases outside gene matches: 23. This clonotype was obtained from a woman in her 30s in good health and CMV-seropositive. The source material was PBMCs. The gene calls are TRBV2 and TRBJ2-3; 8 bases are a match to TRBD1. For the CDR3, the DNA is TGTGCCATCACGTCGGACGGGACAGGTACCGCACTGGGTACGCAGTATTTT. It specifies CAITSDGTGTALGTQYF. Variable domain in full (rest from reference TRBV2 and TRBJ2-3): EPEVTQTPSHQVTQMGQEVILRCVPISNHLYFYWYRQILGQKVEFLVSFYNNEISEKSEIFDDQFSVERPDGSNFTLKIRSTKLEDSAMYFCAITSDGTGTALGTQYFGPGTRLTVL.